This T cell receptor beta chain appears in the sequencing data of a study of T cells in Graves' hyperthyroidism and ophthalmopathy. Amplified TCR beta CDR3 regions came from RNA transcripts. When the TCR CDR3 underwent first-round RT-PCR, the HTBI primer set was used. MiXCR was run by TCRdb on the multiplex PCR reads, yielding one entry per CDR3 protein. The sample has about 360,000 distinct CDR3 sequences, approximately 14% seen once; the top ten hold around 30%. Among the patients, aged 18 to 65, hyperthyroidism was newly diagnosed and had lasted under 2 months. The study based diagnoses on clinical symptoms, serum thyroxine and TRAb, thyroid ultrasound and orbital computed tomography. This clonotype was detected a few times. This CDR3 contains 14 residues. V lost 8 bases and J lost 0, with 11 bases in between. CDR1 is MNHNS, CDR2 SASEGT, per germline.

This chain links TRBV6-1 with TRBJ1-5; D is ambiguous. The sequence derives from a woman younger than 30 with Graves' hyperthyroidism that later progressed to Graves' ophthalmopathy. Sequencing was done on a sample of blood. The CDR3 here is CASGQVDSNQPQHF. DNA for the CDR3: TGTGCCAGCGGTCAAGTGGATAGCAATCAGCCCCAGCATTTT.